Listed below are T cell receptor beta chains from one sample, sequenced in a study of blood T cell repertoires in COVID-19. Sequenced by immunoSEQ multiplex PCR; TCRdb stores in-frame clones only, minus some. The sample yields 140,000 to 150,000 clones, roughly 84% seen once. The sequenced material came from PBMCs or T cells enriched from blood (not recorded which). These receptors were taken from a woman aged 45-65 years who had been exposed to COVID-19. Each CDR3 is given with its conserved first and last residue. Each record gives: V gene, D gene, clone size, J gene, CDR3 protein, CDR3 DNA. The D gene is left open where the match is weak. A clone size is listed for some rows: how often the clone was seen (once, few, many), or a class if it is expanded.

v_gene: TRBV19; d_gene: .; abundance: few; j_gene: TRBJ1-2; CDR3aa: CASRGLQGDYDYGYTF; CDR3nt: TGTGCCAGTAGGGGGTTACAGGGCGATTATGACTATGGCTACACCTTC
v_gene: TRBV11-2; d_gene: .; abundance: .; j_gene: TRBJ2-7; CDR3aa: CASSREGGGSYEQYF; CDR3nt: TGTGCCAGCAGCAGGGAAGGCGGAGGCTCCTACGAGCAGTACTTC
v_gene: TRBV29-1; d_gene: TRBD1; abundance: .; j_gene: TRBJ1-2; CDR3aa: CSVNLIQGAGYTF; CDR3nt: TGCAGCGTGAACCTCATTCAGGGGGCTGGCTACACCTTC
v_gene: TRBV19; d_gene: TRBD1; abundance: .; j_gene: TRBJ1-5; CDR3aa: CASSGTGASNQPQHF; CDR3nt: TGTGCCAGTAGTGGAACAGGGGCCTCCAATCAGCCCCAGCATTTT
v_gene: TRBV7-3; d_gene: TRBD2; abundance: .; j_gene: TRBJ2-5; CDR3aa: CASSSYIGLAGGNQETQYF; CDR3nt: TGTGCCAGCAGCTCCTATATTGGGCTAGCGGGGGGTAACCAAGAGACCCAGTACTTC
v_gene: TRBV6-5; d_gene: .; abundance: .; j_gene: TRBJ2-1; CDR3aa: CASSYGGSHNEQFF; CDR3nt: TGTGCCAGCAGTTATGGCGGAAGCCACAATGAGCAGTTCTTC
v_gene: TRBV7-2; d_gene: TRBD2; abundance: .; j_gene: TRBJ2-1; CDR3aa: CASSLVPGGYNEQFF; CDR3nt: TGTGCCAGCAGCCTCGTACCGGGGGGATACAATGAGCAGTTCTTC
v_gene: TRBV5-1; d_gene: TRBD1; abundance: once; j_gene: TRBJ1-2; CDR3aa: CASSRDRGGNGYTF; CDR3nt: TGCGCCAGCAGCAGGGACAGGGGAGGTAATGGCTACACCTTC
v_gene: TRBV19; d_gene: TRBD1; abundance: few; j_gene: TRBJ1-2; CDR3aa: CASSPTTGDKFWSYTF; CDR3nt: TGTGCCAGTAGTCCGACGACAGGGGACAAATTTTGGAGCTACACCTTC
v_gene: TRBV9; d_gene: TRBD1; abundance: few; j_gene: TRBJ2-1; CDR3aa: CASSAGGTGVNEQFF; CDR3nt: TGTGCCAGCAGCGCCGGGGGGACAGGGGTCAATGAGCAGTTCTTC
v_gene: TRBV9; d_gene: .; abundance: .; j_gene: TRBJ1-1; CDR3aa: CASSPGRVGTEAFF; CDR3nt: TGTGCCAGCAGCCCGGGCAGGGTAGGCACTGAAGCTTTCTTT
v_gene: TRBV9; d_gene: TRBD1; abundance: .; j_gene: TRBJ1-5; CDR3aa: CASSVDGDRAHQPQHF; CDR3nt: TGTGCCAGCAGCGTAGATGGGGACAGGGCCCATCAGCCCCAGCATTTT
v_gene: TRBV27; d_gene: .; abundance: once; j_gene: TRBJ1-1; CDR3aa: CASSLSPVNTEAFF; CDR3nt: TGTGCCAGCAGTTTAAGTCCAGTGAACACTGAAGCTTTCTTT
v_gene: TRBV7-6; d_gene: TRBD1; abundance: .; j_gene: TRBJ1-2; CDR3aa: CASSLGPGQGTGGYTF; CDR3nt: TGTGCCAGCAGCTTAGGACCGGGACAGGGGACGGGCGGCTACACCTTC
v_gene: TRBV5-4; d_gene: .; abundance: .; j_gene: TRBJ1-4; CDR3aa: CASSLDSRSTEKLFF; CDR3nt: TGTGCCAGCAGCTTGGACAGTCGGTCCACCGAAAAACTGTTTTTT
v_gene: TRBV19; d_gene: TRBD1; abundance: .; j_gene: TRBJ1-2; CDR3aa: CASSISQGAKDYGYTF; CDR3nt: TGTGCCAGTAGTATTTCCCAGGGGGCCAAGGACTATGGCTACACCTTC
v_gene: TRBV16; d_gene: .; abundance: .; j_gene: TRBJ2-7; CDR3aa: CASSQREKDEQYF; CDR3nt: TGTGCCAGCAGCCAAAGGGAGAAAGACGAGCAGTACTTC
v_gene: TRBV6-5; d_gene: .; abundance: once; j_gene: TRBJ1-1; CDR3aa: CASTETPAGNTEAFF; CDR3nt: TGTGCCAGCACCGAAACTCCCGCGGGGAACACTGAAGCTTTCTTT
v_gene: TRBV5-6; d_gene: .; abundance: .; j_gene: TRBJ2-7; CDR3aa: CASSLGSGGGYEQYF; CDR3nt: TGTGCCAGCAGCTTGGGTTCTGGGGGCGGGTACGAGCAGTACTTC
v_gene: TRBV4-3; d_gene: TRBD1; abundance: .; j_gene: TRBJ1-2; CDR3aa: CASSQVDRVTTF; CDR3nt: TGCGCCAGCAGCCAAGTAGACAGGGTTACCACCTTC
v_gene: TRBV10-3; d_gene: .; abundance: .; j_gene: TRBJ1-3; CDR3aa: CAISGLLQTNTIYF; CDR3nt: TGTGCCATCAGTGGGCTGCTCCAAACCAACACCATATATTTT
v_gene: TRBV14; d_gene: .; abundance: once; j_gene: TRBJ1-1; CDR3aa: CASSRGGNTEAFF; CDR3nt: TGTGCCAGCAGCCGCGGGGGAAACACTGAAGCTTTCTTT
v_gene: TRBV7-6; d_gene: TRBD1; abundance: .; j_gene: TRBJ2-7; CDR3aa: CASSQGQGIYEQYF; CDR3nt: TGTGCCAGCAGCCAGGGACAGGGGATTTACGAGCAGTACTTC
v_gene: TRBV27; d_gene: .; abundance: once; j_gene: TRBJ2-3; CDR3aa: CASSLSSTDTQYF; CDR3nt: TGTGCCAGCAGCCTCTCTAGCACAGATACGCAGTATTTT
v_gene: TRBV11-2; d_gene: .; abundance: .; j_gene: TRBJ1-3; CDR3aa: CASSVGQPLLSGNTIYF; CDR3nt: TGTGCCAGCAGCGTCGGACAACCTCTGCTCTCTGGAAACACCATATATTTT
v_gene: TRBV9; d_gene: .; abundance: once; j_gene: TRBJ1-2; CDR3aa: CASSVDGQYGYTF; CDR3nt: TGTGCCAGCAGCGTAGACGGACAGTATGGCTACACCTTC
v_gene: TRBV5-4; d_gene: .; abundance: .; j_gene: TRBJ1-2; CDR3aa: CASSLGGYYGYTF; CDR3nt: TGTGCCAGCAGCTTGGGCGGCTACTATGGCTACACCTTC
v_gene: TRBV7-2; d_gene: TRBD2; abundance: .; j_gene: TRBJ2-1; CDR3aa: CASSANGLAGVNEQFF; CDR3nt: TGTGCCAGCAGCGCCAATGGACTAGCGGGGGTCAATGAGCAGTTCTTC
v_gene: TRBV7-7; d_gene: TRBD1; abundance: .; j_gene: TRBJ2-3; CDR3aa: CASSRRDRVGDTQYF; CDR3nt: TGTGCCAGCAGCCGCCGGGACAGGGTTGGAGATACGCAGTATTTT
v_gene: TRBV7-2; d_gene: .; abundance: .; j_gene: TRBJ1-1; CDR3aa: CASSLLGTLNTEAFF; CDR3nt: TGTGCCAGCAGCCTTTTGGGCACTCTGAACACTGAAGCTTTCTTT
v_gene: TRBV6-6; d_gene: TRBD1; abundance: .; j_gene: TRBJ1-3; CDR3aa: CASSWTRQGGGNTIYF; CDR3nt: TGTGCCAGCAGTTGGACGAGACAGGGTGGTGGAAACACCATATATTTT
v_gene: TRBV24-1; d_gene: TRBD2; abundance: once; j_gene: TRBJ2-7; CDR3aa: CATSDRLAATNYEQYF; CDR3nt: TGTGCCACCAGTGATAGACTAGCGGCGACTAACTACGAGCAGTACTTC
v_gene: TRBV11-2; d_gene: .; abundance: .; j_gene: TRBJ1-3; CDR3aa: CASRGVEAGNTIYF; CDR3nt: TGTGCCAGCAGAGGGGTTGAGGCTGGAAACACCATATATTTT
v_gene: TRBV18; d_gene: TRBD1; abundance: .; j_gene: TRBJ1-5; CDR3aa: CASSLGTGAQPQHF; CDR3nt: TGTGCCAGCTCACTAGGGACAGGGGCTCAGCCCCAGCATTTT
v_gene: TRBV19; d_gene: .; abundance: .; j_gene: TRBJ1-1; CDR3aa: CASSRTIKTGKNTEAFF; CDR3nt: TGTGCCAGTAGCCGAACTATAAAAACAGGGAAGAACACTGAAGCTTTCTTT
v_gene: TRBV14; d_gene: TRBD2; abundance: .; j_gene: TRBJ2-1; CDR3aa: CASSPRTSRYNEQFF; CDR3nt: TGTGCCAGCAGCCCGAGGACTAGCCGCTACAATGAGCAGTTCTTC
v_gene: TRBV2; d_gene: TRBD1; abundance: .; j_gene: TRBJ1-2; CDR3aa: CASSESPGTAYGYTF; CDR3nt: TGTGCCAGCAGTGAATCCCCCGGGACAGCTTATGGCTACACCTTC
v_gene: TRBV10-2; d_gene: .; abundance: .; j_gene: TRBJ1-2; CDR3aa: CASSTVTNYGYTF; CDR3nt: TGCGCCAGCAGTACAGTCACCAACTATGGCTACACCTTC
v_gene: TRBV9; d_gene: .; abundance: .; j_gene: TRBJ2-7; CDR3aa: CASSPYWEWSSYEQYF; CDR3nt: TGTGCCAGCAGCCCCTACTGGGAGTGGAGCTCCTACGAGCAGTACTTC
v_gene: TRBV6-1; d_gene: .; abundance: once; j_gene: TRBJ2-7; CDR3aa: CASSGAGQESYEQYF; CDR3nt: TGTGCCAGCAGTGGAGCGGGACAGGAGAGCTACGAGCAGTACTTC
v_gene: TRBV6-4; d_gene: .; abundance: once; j_gene: TRBJ1-6; CDR3aa: CASSDVYRESPLHF; CDR3nt: TGTGCCAGCAGTGACGTTTACAGGGAATCACCCCTCCACTTT
v_gene: TRBV11-2; d_gene: TRBD1; abundance: .; j_gene: TRBJ1-2; CDR3aa: CASSPRTGQGRYTF; CDR3nt: TGTGCCAGCAGCCCACGAACGGGACAGGGTCGCTACACCTTC
v_gene: TRBV5-6; d_gene: .; abundance: .; j_gene: TRBJ1-2; CDR3aa: CASRGQGWDGYTF; CDR3nt: TGTGCCAGCAGGGGCCAGGGATGGGATGGCTACACCTTC
v_gene: TRBV6-1; d_gene: .; abundance: .; j_gene: TRBJ2-7; CDR3aa: CASSETETYEQYF; CDR3nt: TGTGCCAGCAGTGAGACAGAAACCTACGAGCAGTACTTC
v_gene: TRBV6-5; d_gene: TRBD2; abundance: once; j_gene: TRBJ2-5; CDR3aa: CASSYNGGGETQYF; CDR3nt: TGTGCCAGCAGTTACAACGGGGGGGGAGAGACCCAGTACTTC
v_gene: TRBV9; d_gene: TRBD2; abundance: once; j_gene: TRBJ2-3; CDR3aa: CASSVAGLAGGISTDTQYF; CDR3nt: TGTGCCAGCAGCGTAGCCGGACTAGCGGGGGGGATAAGCACAGATACGCAGTATTTT
v_gene: TRBV5-6; d_gene: .; abundance: .; j_gene: TRBJ1-1; CDR3aa: CASSLGLHTEAFF; CDR3nt: TGTGCCAGCAGCTTGGGGCTGCACACTGAAGCTTTCTTT
v_gene: TRBV19; d_gene: TRBD1; abundance: .; j_gene: TRBJ1-5; CDR3aa: CASRAGGVSNQPQHF; CDR3nt: TGTGCCAGTAGGGCAGGGGGCGTAAGCAATCAGCCCCAGCATTTT
v_gene: TRBV2; d_gene: TRBD1; abundance: .; j_gene: TRBJ1-1; CDR3aa: CASSVGLRDRVRNTEAFF; CDR3nt: TGTGCCAGCAGTGTGGGGCTCCGGGACAGGGTAAGAAACACTGAAGCTTTCTTT
v_gene: TRBV27; d_gene: TRBD1; abundance: .; j_gene: TRBJ2-7; CDR3aa: CASSLGQDYEQYF; CDR3nt: TGTGCCAGCAGTCTAGGACAGGACTACGAGCAGTACTTC
v_gene: TRBV6-2/TRBV6-3; d_gene: TRBD2; abundance: .; j_gene: TRBJ2-3; CDR3aa: CASSYLASGSTDTQYF; CDR3nt: TGTGCCAGCAGTTACCTAGCTAGCGGGAGTACAGATACGCAGTATTTT
v_gene: TRBV4-1; d_gene: TRBD2; abundance: .; j_gene: TRBJ2-7; CDR3aa: CASSQDPSGTSYEQYF; CDR3nt: TGCGCCAGCAGCCAAGACCCTAGCGGGACCTCCTACGAGCAGTACTTC
v_gene: TRBV20-1; d_gene: TRBD2; abundance: once; j_gene: TRBJ2-5; CDR3aa: CSASRLAGQETQYF; CDR3nt: TGCAGTGCTAGTCGACTAGCGGGACAAGAGACCCAGTACTTC
v_gene: TRBV6-5; d_gene: .; abundance: .; j_gene: TRBJ1-1; CDR3aa: CASRGPWLLEAFF; CDR3nt: TGTGCCAGCAGGGGGCCTTGGTTGCTCGAAGCTTTCTTT
v_gene: TRBV7-6; d_gene: .; abundance: .; j_gene: TRBJ2-3; CDR3aa: CASSPGSGVSTDTQYF; CDR3nt: TGTGCCAGCAGCCCCGGTAGCGGAGTGAGCACAGATACGCAGTATTTT
v_gene: TRBV18; d_gene: .; abundance: .; j_gene: TRBJ1-6; CDR3aa: CASSPRREIAGLAYNSPLHF; CDR3nt: TGTGCCAGCTCACCACGTCGCGAAATTGCGGGACTAGCCTATAATTCACCCCTCCACTTT
v_gene: TRBV13; d_gene: TRBD2; abundance: .; j_gene: TRBJ2-7; CDR3aa: CASSRGTSGRGADEQYF; CDR3nt: TGTGCCAGCAGCCGCGGGACTAGCGGGAGGGGAGCCGACGAGCAGTACTTC
v_gene: TRBV6-2/TRBV6-3; d_gene: TRBD2; abundance: .; j_gene: TRBJ2-1; CDR3aa: CASSYAAGGYNEQFF; CDR3nt: TGTGCCAGCAGTTACGCGGCGGGAGGGTACAATGAGCAGTTCTTC
v_gene: TRBV5-4; d_gene: TRBD1; abundance: .; j_gene: TRBJ2-5; CDR3aa: CASSFRTGQETQYF; CDR3nt: TGTGCCAGCAGCTTTCGGACAGGGCAAGAGACCCAGTACTTC